This T cell receptor (beta chain) was sequenced in a study of T cell clonotyping in hematopoietic cell transplantation. Study conclusions and caveats: CD4 and CD8 repertoire contributions could not be separated without sorting. After transplant, recipient diversity fell while pathologically expanded clonotypes grew through day 180.

TCRdb keeps only in-frame clones here, not all; method: immunoSEQ multiplex PCR. The table has around 15,000 clones, around 55% seen once. To note about this clone: The antigen is undetermined.

Here the sequenced sample was PBMCs, taken 30 days after allogeneic stem cell transplant. The TCR was taken from a male patient in his fifties who had an allogeneic stem cell transplant from an unrelated donor, so T cells may come from the graft donor. Some clones in this sample may be carry-over from other donors' samples.

The CDR3 here is CACRSGVLAKNIQYF. The CDR3 DNA reads as TGTGCCTGCCGGAGCGGGGTTTTAGCCAAAAACATTCAGTACTTC. This chain connects TRBV30 to TRBJ2-4; 7 nucleotides line up with TRBD2. Germline V gene sequence: CDR1 GTSNPN, CDR2 SVGIG (reference sequence). CDR3 length: 15 amino acids. Trimming cost V 6 bases and J 0 bases; bases outside gene matches: 8.